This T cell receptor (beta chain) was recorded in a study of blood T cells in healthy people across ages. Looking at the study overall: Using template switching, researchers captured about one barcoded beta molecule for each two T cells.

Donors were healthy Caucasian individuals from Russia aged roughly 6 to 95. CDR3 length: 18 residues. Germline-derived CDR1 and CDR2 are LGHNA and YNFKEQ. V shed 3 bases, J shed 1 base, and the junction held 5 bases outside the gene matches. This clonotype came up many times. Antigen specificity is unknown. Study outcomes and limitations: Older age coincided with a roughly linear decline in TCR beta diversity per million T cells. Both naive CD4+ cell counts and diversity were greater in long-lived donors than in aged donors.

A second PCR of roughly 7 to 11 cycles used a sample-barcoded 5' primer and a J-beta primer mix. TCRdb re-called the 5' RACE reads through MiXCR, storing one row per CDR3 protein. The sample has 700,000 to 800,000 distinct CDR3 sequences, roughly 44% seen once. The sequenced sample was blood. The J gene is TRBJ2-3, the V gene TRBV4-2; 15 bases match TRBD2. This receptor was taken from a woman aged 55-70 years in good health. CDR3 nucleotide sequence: TGTGCCAGCAGCCATCCGGGACTAGCGGGGGGACGCACAGATACGCAGTATTTT. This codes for CASSHPGLAGGRTDTQYF.